What follows is one TCR beta chain and its context. The CDR3 is 14 amino acids. The V end lost 4 bases, the J end lost 5 bases, and 11 bases lay between the germline ends. These data belong to a study of response to subunit inactivated influenza vaccine. MiXCR, run by TCRdb on the RT-PCR reads, gives a single entry per CDR3 protein. The table includes 500,000 to 700,000 distinct CDR3 sequences, under 30% detected once. These data also formed part of another study, on T cells expressing NK-cell markers. That publication notes: Scientists made TCR beta cDNA using 5'RACE template switching with UMIs. Dominant NKG2C+ clonotypes accounted for about 1.0-8% of CD8+ T cells in over 5 donors. Topping the CD3+CD56-NKG2C+ fraction as well were these clonotypes, in a few donors. HCMV specificity of expanded NKG2C+ T cell clones remained unclear.

The receptor's source is a man in his forties or fifties who received an inactivated influenza vaccine. The gene calls are TRBV12-3 or TRBV12-4 and TRBJ2-2; D call uncertain. Sequenced material: CD4+ T cells sorted from PBMCs, taken about 11 days after vaccination. The CDR3 nucleotides are TGTGCCAGCAGTTCCCTACGGGTTACCGGGGAGCTGTTTTTT. Encoded protein: CASSSLRVTGELFF.